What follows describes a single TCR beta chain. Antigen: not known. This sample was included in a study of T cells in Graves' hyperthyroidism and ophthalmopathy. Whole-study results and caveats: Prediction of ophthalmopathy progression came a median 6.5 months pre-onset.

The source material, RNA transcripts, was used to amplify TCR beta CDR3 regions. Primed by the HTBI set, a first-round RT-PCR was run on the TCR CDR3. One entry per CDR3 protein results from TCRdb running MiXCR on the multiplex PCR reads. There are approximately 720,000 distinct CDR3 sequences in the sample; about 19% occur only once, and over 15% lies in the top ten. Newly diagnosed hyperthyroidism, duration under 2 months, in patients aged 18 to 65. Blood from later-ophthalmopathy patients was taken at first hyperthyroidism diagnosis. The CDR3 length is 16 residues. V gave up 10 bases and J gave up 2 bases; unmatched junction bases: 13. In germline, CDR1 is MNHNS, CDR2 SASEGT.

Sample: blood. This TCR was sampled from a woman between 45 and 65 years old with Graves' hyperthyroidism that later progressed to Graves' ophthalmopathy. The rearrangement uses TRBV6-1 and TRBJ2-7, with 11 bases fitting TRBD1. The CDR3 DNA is TGTGCCACCGGAGGACAGGGGGCAGCTCGGACCTACGAGCAGTACTTC. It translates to CATGGQGAARTYEQYF.